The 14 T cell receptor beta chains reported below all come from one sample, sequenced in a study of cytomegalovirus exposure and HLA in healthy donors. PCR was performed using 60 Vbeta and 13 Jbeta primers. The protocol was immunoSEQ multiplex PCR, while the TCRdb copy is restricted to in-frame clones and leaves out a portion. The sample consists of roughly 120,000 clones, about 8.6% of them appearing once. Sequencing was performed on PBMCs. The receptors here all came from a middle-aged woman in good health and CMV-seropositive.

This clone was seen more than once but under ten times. The CDR3 reads CASSRLWVGPNTEAFF. The CDR3 nucleotides read TGTGCCAGCAGCCGTCTCTGGGTGGGGCCGAACACTGAAGCTTTCTTT. The J gene is TRBJ1-1, the V gene TRBV7-2; TRBD1 is a possible D gene (5 bases). The CDR3 contains 16 residues. V was trimmed by 5 bases and J by 1 base, leaving 17 bases between them. Germline V lookup: CDR1 SGHTA, CDR2 FQGNSA.

The CDR3 loop reads CASSPQRGGYNEQFF. The CDR3 region has the DNA TGTGCCAGCAGCCCGCAGCGGGGGGGCTACAATGAGCAGTTCTTC. The chain is built from TRBV7-6 and TRBJ2-1; TRBD2 matches 10 bases. The germline gives CDR1 SGHVS, CDR2 FNYEAQ. The trim removed 5 bases at V and 3 bases at J, leaving 4 bases unmatched. CDR3 length equals 15 residues.

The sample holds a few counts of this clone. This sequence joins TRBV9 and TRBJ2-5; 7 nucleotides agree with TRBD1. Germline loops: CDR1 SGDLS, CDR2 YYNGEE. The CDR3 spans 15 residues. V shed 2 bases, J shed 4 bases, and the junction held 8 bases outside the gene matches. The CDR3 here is CASSVRGSQPETQYF. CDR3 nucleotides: TGTGCCAGCAGCGTCAGGGGGTCCCAACCAGAGACCCAGTACTTC. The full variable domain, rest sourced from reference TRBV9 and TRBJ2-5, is DSGVTQTPKHLITATGQRVTLRCSPRSGDLSVYWYQQSLDQGLQFLIQYYNGEERAKGNILERFSAQQFPDLHSELNLSSLELGDSALYFCASSVRGSQPETQYFGPGTRLLVL.

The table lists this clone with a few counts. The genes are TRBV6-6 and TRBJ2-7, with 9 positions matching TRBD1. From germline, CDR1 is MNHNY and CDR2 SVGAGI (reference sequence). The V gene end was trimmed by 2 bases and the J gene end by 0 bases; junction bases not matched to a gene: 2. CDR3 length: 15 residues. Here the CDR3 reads CASSYGTGSSYEQYF. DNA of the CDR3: TGTGCCAGCAGTTACGGGACAGGGAGCTCCTACGAGCAGTACTTC.

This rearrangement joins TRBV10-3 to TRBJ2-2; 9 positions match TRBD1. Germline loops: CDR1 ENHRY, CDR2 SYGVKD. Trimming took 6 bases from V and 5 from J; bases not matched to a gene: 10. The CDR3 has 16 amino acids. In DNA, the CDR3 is TGTGCCATCAGGAGGACAGGGGCGACGGGGACCGGGGAGCTGTTTTTT. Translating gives CAIRRTGATGTGELFF.

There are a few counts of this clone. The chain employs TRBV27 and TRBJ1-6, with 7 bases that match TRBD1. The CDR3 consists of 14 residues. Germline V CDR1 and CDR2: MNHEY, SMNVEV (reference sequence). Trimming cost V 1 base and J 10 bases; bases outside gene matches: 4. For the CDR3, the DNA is TGTGCCAGCAGTTTATTACAGGGGTCCTCACCCCTCCACTTT. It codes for CASSLLQGSSPLHF.

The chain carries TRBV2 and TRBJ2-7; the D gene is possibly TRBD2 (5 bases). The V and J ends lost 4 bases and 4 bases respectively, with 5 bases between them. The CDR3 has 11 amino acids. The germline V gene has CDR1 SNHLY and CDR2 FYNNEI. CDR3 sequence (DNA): TGTGCCAGCAGTGGGAGGTACGAGCAGTACTTC. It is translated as CASSGRYEQYF. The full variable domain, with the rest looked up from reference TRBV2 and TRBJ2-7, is EPEVTQTPSHQVTQMGQEVILRCVPISNHLYFYWYRQILGQKVEFLVSFYNNEISEKSEIFDDQFSVERPDGSNFTLKIRSTKLEDSAMYFCASSGRYEQYFGPGTRLTVT.

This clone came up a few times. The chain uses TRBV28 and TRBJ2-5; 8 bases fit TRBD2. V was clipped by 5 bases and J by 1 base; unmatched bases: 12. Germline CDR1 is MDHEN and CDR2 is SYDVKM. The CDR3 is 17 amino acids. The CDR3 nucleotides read TGTGCCAGCAGTCCAAGGGGGAAGAGCGGGGGCCAAGAGACCCAGTACTTC. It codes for CASSPRGKSGGQETQYF.

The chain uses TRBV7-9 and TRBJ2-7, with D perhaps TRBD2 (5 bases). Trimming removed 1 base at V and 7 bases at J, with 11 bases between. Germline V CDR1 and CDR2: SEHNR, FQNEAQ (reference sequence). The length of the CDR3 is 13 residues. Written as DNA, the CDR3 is TGTGCCAGCAGCTTAGGAGGGCCGCGGGAGCAGTACTTC. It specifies CASSLGGPREQYF.

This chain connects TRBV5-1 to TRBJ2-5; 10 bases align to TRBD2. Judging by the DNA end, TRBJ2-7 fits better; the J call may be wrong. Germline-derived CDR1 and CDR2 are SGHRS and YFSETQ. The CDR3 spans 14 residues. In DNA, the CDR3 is TGCGCCAGCAGCTCTAGCGGGAGATCCTACGAGCAGTACTTC. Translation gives CASSSSGRSYEQYF.

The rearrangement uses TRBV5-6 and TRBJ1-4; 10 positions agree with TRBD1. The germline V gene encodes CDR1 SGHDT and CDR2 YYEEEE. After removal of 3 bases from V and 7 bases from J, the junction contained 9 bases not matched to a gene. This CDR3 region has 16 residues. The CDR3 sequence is CASSWDRGGSSEKLFF. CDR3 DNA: TGTGCCAGCAGCTGGGACAGGGGAGGTAGTAGTGAAAAACTGTTTTTT.

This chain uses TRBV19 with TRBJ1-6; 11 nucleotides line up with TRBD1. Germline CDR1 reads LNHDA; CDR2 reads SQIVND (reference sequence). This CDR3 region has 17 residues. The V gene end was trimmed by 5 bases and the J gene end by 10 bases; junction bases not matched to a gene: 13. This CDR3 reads CASSPLSYRDRGSPLHF. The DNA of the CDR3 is TGTGCCAGTAGTCCCCTCTCCTACCGGGACAGGGGGTCACCCCTCCACTTT.

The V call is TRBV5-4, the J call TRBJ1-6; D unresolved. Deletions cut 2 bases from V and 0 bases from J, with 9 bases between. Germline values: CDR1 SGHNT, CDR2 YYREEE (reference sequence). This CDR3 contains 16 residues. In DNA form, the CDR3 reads TGTGCCAGCAGCTTCGGGCGGGGCTCCTATAATTCACCCCTCCACTTT. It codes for CASSFGRGSYNSPLHF.

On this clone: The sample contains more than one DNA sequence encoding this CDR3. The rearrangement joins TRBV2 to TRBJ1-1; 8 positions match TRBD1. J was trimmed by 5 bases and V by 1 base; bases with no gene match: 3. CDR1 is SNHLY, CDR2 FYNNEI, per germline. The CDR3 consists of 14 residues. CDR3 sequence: CASSEGQGYTEAFF. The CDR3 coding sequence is TGTGCCAGCAGTGAAGGACAGGGGTATACTGAAGCTTTCTTT.